This T cell receptor (beta chain) was found in a study of cytomegalovirus exposure and HLA in healthy donors. Amplification used 60 Vbeta primers and 13 Jbeta primers. Measured with immunoSEQ multiplex PCR; TCRdb has only the in-frame clones, and not every one. This sample has some 150,000 clones, with around two thirds found just once. The length of the CDR3 is 12 residues. V shed 2 bases and J shed 7 bases, with 6 bases lying between them. Germline CDR1 reads SGHTA; CDR2 reads FQGNSA. The chain combines TRBV7-2 with TRBJ1-3; the D gene is possibly TRBD1 (6 bases). The sample taken for sequencing was PBMCs. This sequence originates from a woman in her thirties or forties in good health and CMV-seronegative. The CDR3 loop is CASSLRGNTIYF. The CDR3 region has the DNA TGTGCCAGCAGCTTAAGGGGGAACACCATATATTTT.